One sample yielded the 30 T cell receptor beta chains listed below, sequenced in a study of response to subunit inactivated influenza vaccine. TCRdb processed the RT-PCR reads anew with MiXCR; each CDR3 protein has one entry. This table holds hundreds of thousands of distinct CDR3 sequences, about 10% found once. Source: PBMCs from blood, taken on the day of vaccination. These TCRs come from a man aged 45-65 years who received an inactivated influenza vaccine.

This chain joins TRBV5-1 and TRBJ2-6; D perhaps matches TRBD1 (6 bases). CDR3 length equals 16 residues. Germline CDR1 reads SGHRS; CDR2 reads YFSETQ. V was shortened by 1 base and J by 2 bases, with 10 bases between the two germline ends. CDR3 DNA sequence: TGCGCCAGCAGCTTGAAGGACAGTCCTGGGGCCAACGTCCTGACTTTC. Translation: CASSLKDSPGANVLTF.

This clonotype has ten or more counts. This rearrangement joins TRBV7-9 to TRBJ2-1; D unresolved. V dropped 4 bases and J dropped 5 bases, with 12 bases sitting between them. Germline loops: CDR1 SEHNR, CDR2 FQNEAQ (reference sequence). This CDR3 region has 14 residues. CDR3 nucleotides: TGTGCCAGCAGCTCAAACATTTACCACAATGAGCAGTTCTTC. It codes for CASSSNIYHNEQFF. Full variable domain (missing parts from reference TRBV7-9 and TRBJ2-1): DTGVSQNPRHKITKRGQNVTFRCDPISEHNRLYWYRQTLGQGPEFLTYFQNEAQLEKSRLLSDRFSAERPKGSFSTLEIQRTEQGDSAMYLCASSSNIYHNEQFFGPGTRLTVL.

This clonotype was counted a few times. As DNA, the CDR3 is TGTGCCAGCAGCTTCCCCTGGGGACATGAGCAGTTCTTC. Its translation is CASSFPWGHEQFF. The chain couples TRBV7-9 to TRBJ2-1, with D perhaps assigned TRBD1 or TRBD2 (5 bases each). CDR1 is SEHNR and CDR2 is FQNEAQ in the germline V gene (reference sequence). V lost 3 bases to trimming and J lost 8 bases, with 11 bases between them. This CDR3 comprises 13 residues.

The CDR3 reads CASSEGPGGVYNEQFF. The CDR3 bases are TGTGCCAGCAGTGAAGGCCCCGGGGGGGTATACAATGAGCAGTTCTTC. The chain uses TRBV2 and TRBJ2-1; 8 positions match TRBD2. The CDR3 contains 16 residues. J lost 4 bases, V lost 1 base, and 6 bases had no gene match. From germline, CDR1 is SNHLY and CDR2 FYNNEI.

This clonotype was observed at least ten times. The chain links TRBV12-3 or TRBV12-4 to TRBJ1-1; D gene uncertain. Trimming pared 2 bases from V and 0 bases from J, leaving 4 bases between. The CDR3 is made up of 13 amino acids. The CDR3 bases are TGTGCCAGCAGTTTAAAGATGAACACTGAAGCTTTCTTT. Encoded protein: CASSLKMNTEAFF.

A few counts support this clonotype. The J gene is TRBJ2-3, the V gene TRBV10-3, with no clear D. The V gene's germline CDR1 is ENHRY and CDR2 SYGVKD. Trimming stripped 0 bases from V and 4 bases from J, with 11 bases between. The CDR3 length is 15 residues. The CDR3 spells CAISESAAGSDTQYF. In nucleotides, the CDR3 is TGTGCCATCAGTGAGTCTGCGGCAGGATCAGATACGCAGTATTTT.

The table lists this clonotype with a few counts. One end of the junction is discordant with germline, which a read error may explain. The gene calls are TRBV28 and TRBJ2-7; TRBD2 aligns across 10 bases. Germline values: CDR1 MDHEN, CDR2 SYDVKM. The length of the CDR3 is 13 residues. The CDR3 reads CASSGRTLAGRDF. The CDR3 coding sequence is TGTGCCAGCAGTGGGCGAACACTAGCGGGAAGGGACTTC.

This clonotype was seen only a few times. CDR3 nucleotide sequence: TGTGCTTCGGAGGGTCATAACTATGGCTACACCTTC. Translation gives CASEGHNYGYTF. The J gene is TRBJ1-2, the V gene TRBV28; unclear D gene. Germline CDR1 and CDR2: MDHEN and SYDVKM. This CDR3 region has 12 residues.

This clonotype was observed many times. The gene calls are TRBV12-3 or TRBV12-4 and TRBJ1-5; D is unresolved. V was trimmed by 8 bases and J by 2 bases, leaving 10 bases between them. This CDR3 spans 13 amino acids. CDR3 protein: CASGPTRNQPQHF. The CDR3 nucleotides read TGTGCCAGCGGGCCAACGCGCAATCAGCCCCAGCATTTT.

V usage is TRBV11-1 and J usage is TRBJ1-2; TRBD1 might be the D (6 bases). The CDR3 length is 15 residues. The V gene lost 3 bases and the J gene lost 3 bases, with 14 bases spanning the gap. Germline V CDR1 and CDR2: SGHAT, FQDESV (reference sequence). CDR3 amino acids: CASSFGGGHDYGYTF. As DNA, the CDR3 is TGTGCCAGCAGCTTCGGTGGGGGCCACGACTATGGCTACACCTTC.

The chain is built from TRBV7-2 and TRBJ1-2, with 8 bases aligning to TRBD1. With 3 bases clipped from V and 6 bases from J, the junction kept 6 bases outside the gene matches. CDR1 is SGHTA, CDR2 FQGNSA, per germline. This CDR3 region has 14 residues. The DNA of the CDR3 is TGTGCCAGCAGCTTCATATCGGGACAGGATGGCTACACCTTC. Translation gives CASSFISGQDGYTF.

This clonotype was seen a handful of times. The rearrangement links TRBV7-2 to TRBJ1-1, with no clear D. The CDR3 is made up of 13 amino acids. V lost 6 bases and J 11 bases, leaving 19 bases between the germline ends. The V gene's germline CDR1 is SGHTA and CDR2 FQGNSA. DNA of the CDR3: TGTGCCAGCAGTCTCTTGGGTCCCGCACATGCTTTCTTT. The encoded protein is CASSLLGPAHAFF.

The rearrangement links TRBV4-3 to TRBJ2-6; a possible D gene is TRBD2 (6 bases). CDR3 length: 18 amino acids. V lost 4 bases to trimming and J lost 4 bases, with 20 bases between them. Germline values: CDR1 LGHNA, CDR2 YSLEER. Here the CDR3 DNA reads TGCGCCAGCAGCCCCCGCGATGCGGGAAAAGCCGGGGCCAACGTCCTGACTTTC. It encodes CASSPRDAGKAGANVLTF.

This chain connects TRBV5-1 to TRBJ2-2; tentatively, D is TRBD1 or TRBD2 (6 bases each). The V gene's germline CDR1 is SGHRS and CDR2 YFSETQ. Trimming left V 4 bases short and J 3 bases short, with 19 bases between. The CDR3 extends over 17 amino acids. This chain's CDR3 is CASSNPLGGGHTGELFF. The CDR3 DNA reads TGCGCCAGCAGCAACCCCCTGGGGGGCGGACACACCGGGGAGCTGTTTTTT.

This clonotype was picked up many times. V is TRBV4-2 and J is TRBJ2-2; D perhaps matches TRBD2 (5 bases). This CDR3 comprises 13 residues. V was shortened by 2 bases and J by 7 bases, with 8 bases between the two germline ends. In germline, CDR1 is LGHNA, CDR2 YNFKEQ. The CDR3 coding sequence is TGTGCCAGCAGCCAATCCGGGAACGGGGAGCTGTTTTTT. Its protein product is CASSQSGNGELFF.

This clonotype appeared many times. V gene TRBV5-1 combines with J gene TRBJ2-3; D might be TRBD2 (6 bases). V lost 3 bases, J lost 0 bases, and 11 bases lay in between. Germline loops: CDR1 SGHRS, CDR2 YFSETQ. The CDR3 length is 15 residues. The DNA of the CDR3 is TGCGCCAGCAGCTCGGGACTTCGGAGCACAGATACGCAGTATTTT. This gives the protein CASSSGLRSTDTQYF.

This clonotype appeared a few times. The chain links TRBV10-3 to TRBJ2-1, with 13 bases matching TRBD2. Per germline, CDR1 ENHRY and CDR2 SYGVKD. The trim removed 6 bases at V and 3 bases at J, leaving 5 bases unmatched. The CDR3 spans 16 residues. The CDR3 reads CAIRGLAGTGYNEQFF. CDR3 in DNA: TGTGCCATCAGGGGACTAGCGGGAACGGGCTACAATGAGCAGTTCTTC.

The V call is TRBV4-2, the J call TRBJ2-7; TRBD1 matches 8 bases. V gave up 4 bases and J gave up 6 bases; unmatched junction bases: 14. Looked up from germline, CDR1 is LGHNA and CDR2 is YNFKEQ. CDR3 size: 16 residues. Here the CDR3 reads CASSPPPGQGASEQYF. CDR3 nucleotides: TGTGCCAGCAGCCCCCCCCCAGGGCAGGGGGCTTCCGAGCAGTACTTC.

V is TRBV19 and J is TRBJ2-7; D not certain. Germline lookup yields CDR1 LNHDA and CDR2 SQIVND (reference sequence). The CDR3 covers 13 residues. Trimming stripped 5 bases from V and 1 base from J, with 9 bases between. The CDR3 DNA is TGTGCCAGTAGTTTGCACAGATCCTACGAGCAGTACTTC. As protein: CASSLHRSYEQYF.

The chain links TRBV18 to TRBJ1-1; TRBD1 is a possible D gene (5 bases). V dropped 6 bases and J dropped 7 bases, with 15 bases sitting between them. The CDR3 loop spans 13 amino acids. CDR1 and CDR2 from the germline V gene are KGHSH and LQKENI. The chain's CDR3 is CASSPGTAGEAFF. The CDR3 nucleotides are TGTGCCAGCTCGCCGGGGACGGCGGGTGAAGCTTTCTTT.

The genes are TRBV6-2 or TRBV6-3 and TRBJ2-1, with 10 bases lining up with TRBD2. Germline V gene data show CDR1 as MNHEY and CDR2 as SVGEGT. V shed 6 bases, J shed 4 bases, and the junction held 12 bases outside the gene matches. This CDR3 region has 17 residues. The CDR3 region is CASSPQKLAGNYNEQFF. DNA for the CDR3: TGTGCCAGCAGCCCACAAAAACTAGCGGGAAATTACAATGAGCAGTTCTTC.

The chain joins TRBV7-2 to TRBJ2-7; 12 nucleotides agree with TRBD2. Germline-derived CDR1 and CDR2 are SGHTA and FQGNSA. The trim removed 1 base at V and 7 bases at J, leaving 5 bases unmatched. The CDR3 is made up of 15 amino acids. The CDR3 DNA reads TGTGCCAGCAGCTTAGAGACTAGCGGGGGCCTTGAGCAGTACTTC. Its translation: CASSLETSGGLEQYF.

In this sample, this clonotype turned up a few times. This chain joins TRBV7-2 and TRBJ2-7; maybe TRBD2 (5 bases). CDR1 is SGHTA, CDR2 FQGNSA, per germline. The CDR3 runs 16 residues. Trimming left V 6 bases short and J 6 bases short, with 24 bases between. CDR3 amino acids: CASSLLGAKWVREQYF. In nucleotides, the CDR3 is TGTGCCAGCAGTCTATTGGGAGCCAAGTGGGTACGCGAGCAGTACTTC.

This clonotype turned up a few times. The chain links TRBV29-1 to TRBJ2-7; no clear D. Germline CDR1 reads SQVTM; CDR2 reads ANQGSEA. CDR3 size: 13 residues. Trimming removed 3 bases from V and 2 bases from J, with 11 bases in between. DNA for the CDR3: TGCAGCGTTGAGGACGGTAGTACCTACGAGCAGTACTTC. Translation: CSVEDGSTYEQYF.

The chain carries TRBV20-1 and TRBJ2-3; TRBD1 matches 7 bases. V trimming: 7 bases; J trimming: 4 bases; junction bases outside the gene matches: 8. The CDR3 length is 13 residues. Germline-derived CDR1 and CDR2 are DFQATT and SNEGSKA (reference sequence). The CDR3 region has the DNA TGCAGTGTCCCAGCCCAGGGGGCAGATACGCAGTATTTT. As protein: CSVPAQGADTQYF.

On this clonotype: This sequence may be a read error, since a much larger clone differs from it by one base. The V gene is TRBV20-1, the J gene TRBJ1-4, with 7 bases aligning to TRBD1. The germline V gene encodes CDR1 DFQATT and CDR2 SNEGSKA (reference sequence). The CDR3 is 14 residues long. Here the CDR3 reads CSAPTGVSNDKLFF. As DNA, the CDR3 is TGCAGTGCTCCTACAGGGGTTTCTAATGATAAACTGTTTTTT.

This clonotype turned up a few times. V and J are TRBV28 and TRBJ2-1, with 9 bases identical to TRBD2. Germline assignment: CDR1 MDHEN and CDR2 SYDVKM. The CDR3 loop spans 15 amino acids. Trimming cost V 5 bases and J 5 bases; bases outside gene matches: 7. In DNA, the CDR3 is TGTGCCAGCAGTGTTTGGACTAGCGAGGACAATGAGCAGTTCTTC. Residues: CASSVWTSEDNEQFF.

This clonotype has just a few counts. The CDR3 nucleotides read TGTGCCACCAGCAGAGATTTGGAACGGGTCGGGGCCCAGTACTTC. Encoded protein: CATSRDLERVGAQYF. The rearrangement uses TRBV15 and TRBJ2-5, with D tentatively TRBD2 (5 bases). V gave up 0 bases and J gave up 9 bases, with 17 bases separating them. Germline values: CDR1 LNHNV, CDR2 YYDKDF (reference sequence). This CDR3 comprises 15 residues.

The table lists this clonotype with a few counts. The V gene is TRBV7-9, the J gene TRBJ2-7, with D uncertain. CDR1 and CDR2 (germline): SEHNR, FQNEAQ (reference sequence). The CDR3 has 13 residues. Trimming pared 4 bases from V and 3 bases from J, leaving 10 bases between. Here the CDR3 DNA reads TGTGCCAGCAGCTCGGCCGAAATCTACGAGCAGTACTTC. It translates to CASSSAEIYEQYF.

This clonotype was counted only a few times. This chain joins TRBV7-9 and TRBJ2-6, with no clear D. The CDR3 consists of 16 residues. V shed 3 bases and J shed 1 base, with 10 bases lying between them. Germline V gene lookup returns CDR1 SEHNR and CDR2 FQNEAQ (reference sequence). CDR3 region: CASSLFPSSGANVLTF. For the CDR3, the DNA is TGTGCCAGCAGCTTGTTCCCTAGTTCTGGGGCCAACGTCCTGACTTTC.